Each of the 5 T cell receptor beta chains below was sequenced from the same sample in a study of cytotoxic CD8 clonotypes in ibrutinib-treated CLL. Profiled with immunoSEQ multiplex PCR; TCRdb holds only in-frame clones, not every one. Of approximately 80,000 clones listed, 85% to 90% are singletons. This sample comprised PBMCs, obtained before ibrutinib treatment. The receptor set was obtained from a human donor with chronic lymphocytic leukemia.

The chain has TRBV5-6 and TRBJ2-1; no definite D call. The germline CDR1 and CDR2 sequences are SGHDT and YYEEEE. The germline V and J ends were trimmed by 0 bases and 6 bases, with 10 bases remaining between them. CDR3 size: 14 residues. CDR3 coding DNA: TGTGCCAGCAGCTTGGCCTTGGCTAGCAATGAGCAGTTCTTC. Translated: CASSLALASNEQFF.

The chain couples TRBV7-8 to TRBJ1-1; D is ambiguous. Germline V gene data show CDR1 as SGHVS and CDR2 as FQNEAQ. The V gene lost 6 bases and the J gene lost 0 bases, with 14 bases spanning the gap. This CDR3 is built from 15 residues. The CDR3 reads CASSRRAGMNTEAFF. Written as DNA, the CDR3 is TGTGCCAGCAGTAGAAGGGCAGGAATGAACACTGAAGCTTTCTTT.

This clone was picked up one time. V usage is TRBV6-6 and J usage is TRBJ2-2; D possibly corresponds to TRBD2 (5 bases). This CDR3 is 16 amino acids long. Trimming pared 0 bases from V and 5 bases from J, leaving 13 bases between. Germline loops: CDR1 MNHNY, CDR2 SVGAGI (reference sequence). DNA for the CDR3: TGTGCCAGCAGTTACTCCTCGGGAACGGTAACCGGGGAGCTGTTTTTT. This codes for CASSYSSGTVTGELFF.

V and J are TRBV9 and TRBJ2-1; 9 nucleotides line up with TRBD2. The germline V gene has CDR1 SGDLS and CDR2 YYNGEE. This CDR3 has 17 amino acids. V trimming: 0 bases; J trimming: 10 bases; junction bases outside the gene matches: 14. The CDR3 spells CASSVAEVAGVEKEQFF. Here the CDR3 DNA reads TGTGCCAGCAGCGTAGCTGAGGTAGCGGGAGTAGAAAAAGAGCAGTTCTTC.

The chain employs TRBV7-9 and TRBJ2-2, with D maybe TRBD1 (7 bases). The germline V and J ends were trimmed by 5 bases and 2 bases, with 21 bases remaining between them. This CDR3 has 18 residues. Germline-derived CDR1 and CDR2 are SEHNR and FQNEAQ (reference sequence). The CDR3 DNA follows: TGTGCCAGCAGCCCACCCCGCGGGACAGAGACAAACACCGGGGAGCTGTTTTTT. Residues: CASSPPRGTETNTGELFF.